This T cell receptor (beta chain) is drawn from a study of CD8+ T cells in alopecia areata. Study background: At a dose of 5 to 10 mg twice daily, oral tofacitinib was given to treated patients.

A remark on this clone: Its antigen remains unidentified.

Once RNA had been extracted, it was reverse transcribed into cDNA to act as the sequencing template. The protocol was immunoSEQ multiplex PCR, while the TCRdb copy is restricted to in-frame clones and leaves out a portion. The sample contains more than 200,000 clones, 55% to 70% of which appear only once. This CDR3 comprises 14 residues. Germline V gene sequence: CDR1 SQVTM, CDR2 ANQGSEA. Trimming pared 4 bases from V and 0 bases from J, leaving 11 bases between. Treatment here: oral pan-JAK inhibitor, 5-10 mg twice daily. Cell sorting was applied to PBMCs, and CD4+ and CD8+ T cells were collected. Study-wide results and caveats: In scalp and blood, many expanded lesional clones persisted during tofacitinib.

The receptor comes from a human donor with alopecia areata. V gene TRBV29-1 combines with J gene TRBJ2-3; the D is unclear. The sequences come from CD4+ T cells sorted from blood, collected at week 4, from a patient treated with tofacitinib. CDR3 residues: CSVAPVWSTDTQYF. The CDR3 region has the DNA TGCAGCGTTGCCCCGGTCTGGAGCACAGATACGCAGTATTTT.